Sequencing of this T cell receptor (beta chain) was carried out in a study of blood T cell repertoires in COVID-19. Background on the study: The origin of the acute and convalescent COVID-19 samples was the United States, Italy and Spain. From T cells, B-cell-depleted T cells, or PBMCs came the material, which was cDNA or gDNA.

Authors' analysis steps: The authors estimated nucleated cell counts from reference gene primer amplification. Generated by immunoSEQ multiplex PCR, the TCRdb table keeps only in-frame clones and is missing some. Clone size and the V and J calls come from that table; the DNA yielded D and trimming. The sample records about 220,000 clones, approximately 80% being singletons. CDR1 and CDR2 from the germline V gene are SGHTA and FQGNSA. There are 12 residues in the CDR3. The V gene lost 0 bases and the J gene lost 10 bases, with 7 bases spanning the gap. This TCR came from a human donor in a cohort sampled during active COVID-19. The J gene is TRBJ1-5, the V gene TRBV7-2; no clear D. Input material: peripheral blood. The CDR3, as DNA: TGTGCCAGCAGCTTAGCCGGAGCTCCCCAGCATTTT. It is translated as CASSLAGAPQHF.